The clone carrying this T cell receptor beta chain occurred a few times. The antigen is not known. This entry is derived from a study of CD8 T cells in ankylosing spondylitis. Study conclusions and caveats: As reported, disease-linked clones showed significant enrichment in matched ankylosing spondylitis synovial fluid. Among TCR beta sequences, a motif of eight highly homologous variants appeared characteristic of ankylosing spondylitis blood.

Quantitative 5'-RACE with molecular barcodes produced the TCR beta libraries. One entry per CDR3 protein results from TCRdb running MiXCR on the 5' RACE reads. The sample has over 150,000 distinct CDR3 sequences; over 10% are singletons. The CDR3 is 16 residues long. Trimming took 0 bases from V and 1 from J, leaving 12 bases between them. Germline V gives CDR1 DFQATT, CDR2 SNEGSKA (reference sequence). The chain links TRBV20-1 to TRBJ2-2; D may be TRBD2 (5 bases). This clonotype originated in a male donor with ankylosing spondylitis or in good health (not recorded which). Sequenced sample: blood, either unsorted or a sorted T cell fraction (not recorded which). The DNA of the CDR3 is TGCAGTGCTAGAGACCGCAGCGGATTGAACACCGGGGAGCTGTTTTTT. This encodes CSARDRSGLNTGELFF.